Listed here is a single T cell receptor beta chain. These data are taken from a study of resident and recirculating memory T cells in vitiligo. Study as a whole: Each patient gave two lesional and two nonlesional epidermal shave biopsies, plus PBMCs.

Trimming shortened V by 2 bases and J by 0 bases, and 10 bases separated the two germline ends. Looked up from germline, CDR1 is SGHTA and CDR2 is FQGNSA. The CDR3 has 15 residues. Assay used: immunoSEQ multiplex PCR; TCRdb lists only in-frame clones, some missing. Seen here are around 76,000 clones, more than 85% observed once, and the top ten hold about 4.9%. Patients' lesions had not changed for the previous 6 months. No vitiligo treatment was given during the prior three months. This chain connects TRBV7-2 to TRBJ1-1, with D possibly TRBD1 on 5 matching bases. The sequence came from a male donor with vitiligo. The source material was blood. In DNA, the CDR3 is TGTGCCAGCAGCTTAAGGGGCGCTATGAACACTGAAGCTTTCTTT. Encoded protein: CASSLRGAMNTEAFF.